Listed here are 31 T cell receptor beta chains from one sample, sequenced in a study of long-term antiretroviral therapy in people with HIV (dated 2022 in TCRdb). Sequencing of the TRB variable region was done with the immunoSEQ hsTCRB v3.0 assay at survey level resolution. TCRdb obtained this table from immuneACCESS and retained in-frame rearrangements with V and J assigned. These tables miss some clones; where compared with another copy, unresolved V genes account for less than half of the shortfall, and the remainder is unexplained. The sample profile shows 25,000 to 30,000 clones; 95% of them were found once. The top ten clonotypes cover more than 8% of the sample. Source: unsorted PBMCs, taken 5.3 years after starting antiretroviral therapy. These receptors were collected from a man aged 30 to 39 with HIV.

The chain combines TRBV30 with TRBJ1-6; D is perhaps TRBD1 (5 bases). Trimming cost V 0 bases and J 14 bases, with 17 bases left between them. This CDR3 has 14 residues. Germline-derived CDR1 and CDR2 are GTSNPN and SVGIG (reference sequence). CDR3: CAWSVLTGQGALHF. Written as DNA, the CDR3 is TGTGCCTGGAGTGTACTGACGGGGCAGGGCGCCCTCCACTTT.

The chain uses TRBV5-4 and TRBJ2-1, with a tentative D call TRBD1 (6 bases). CDR3 length: 12 residues. V gave up 5 bases and J gave up 8 bases, with 11 bases separating them. Germline assignment: CDR1 SGHNT and CDR2 YYREEE (reference sequence). This CDR3 reads CASRTGSDEQFF. CDR3 bases: TGTGCCAGCAGGACAGGCTCCGATGAGCAGTTCTTC.

Note on this clone: At one of its ends the junction is not consistent with the germline gene, which may arise from a read error. The CDR3, as DNA: TGTGCTAGCAGCAGGACCGCGAGCACCGGGGAGCTGTTTTTT. Translating gives CASSRTASTGELFF. The chain carries TRBV7-7 and TRBJ2-2; no definite D call. Germline CDR1 and CDR2: SSHAT and FNYEAQ (reference sequence). The CDR3 extends over 14 amino acids.

This chain links TRBV30 with TRBJ2-3; D uncertain. This CDR3 comprises 14 residues. The V and J ends lost 2 bases and 2 bases respectively, with 11 bases between them. Germline CDR1 and CDR2: GTSNPN and SVGIG (reference sequence). CDR3 bases: TGTGCCTGGAGTTCCGGAGAGCCCACAGATACGCAGTATTTT. It encodes CAWSSGEPTDTQYF. The whole variable domain, filled in from reference TRBV30 and TRBJ2-3, reads SQTIHQWPATLVQPVGSPLSLECTVEGTSNPNLYWYRQAAGRGLQLLFYSVGIGQISSEVPQNLSASRPQDRQFILSSKKLLLSDSGFYLCAWSSGEPTDTQYFGPGTRLTVL.

V is TRBV5-1 and J is TRBJ2-3; D unresolved. This CDR3 spans 15 amino acids. Deletions cut 3 bases from V and 6 bases from J, with 17 bases between. Per germline, CDR1 SGHRS and CDR2 YFSETQ. CDR3 nucleotide sequence: TGCGCCAGCAGCTCCAACTCTCATTCGCGTGATACGCAGTATTTT. Amino acid sequence: CASSSNSHSRDTQYF.

V and J are TRBV6-5 and TRBJ2-1; 7 bases align to TRBD2. This CDR3 contains 15 residues. Germline CDR1 MNHEY, CDR2 SVGAGI. J lost 0 bases, V lost 6 bases, and 5 bases had no gene match. CDR3 loop: CASRQQRGSYNEQFF. As DNA, the CDR3 is TGTGCCAGCAGGCAACAGCGGGGCTCCTACAATGAGCAGTTCTTC.

This clone has a single count. The J gene is TRBJ1-2, the V gene TRBV5-1; D is possibly TRBD1 (5 bases). CDR1 and CDR2 from the germline V gene are SGHRS and YFSETQ. CDR3 length: 15 residues. V lost 4 bases to trimming and J lost 2 bases, with 15 bases between them. The CDR3: CASSDAGTENYGYTF. Here the CDR3 DNA reads TGCGCCAGCAGCGACGCCGGGACGGAGAACTATGGCTACACCTTC. The whole variable domain, filled in from reference TRBV5-1 and TRBJ1-2, reads KAGVTQTPRYLIKTRGQQVTLSCSPISGHRSVSWYQQTPGQGLQFLFEYFSETQRNKGNFPGRFSGRQFSNSRSEMNVSTLELGDSALYLCASSDAGTENYGYTFGSGTRLTVV.

The gene calls are TRBV13 and TRBJ2-3; 11 bases fit TRBD2. CDR1 is PRHDT, CDR2 FYEKMQ, per germline (reference sequence). CDR3 length equals 16 residues. V shed 5 bases and J 3 bases; nucleotides not matched to a gene: 7. The CDR3, as DNA: TGTGCCAGCAGCGCCCGACTAGCGGGAAAGACAGATACGCAGTATTTT. Its translation is CASSARLAGKTDTQYF.

This clone occurred a few times. The chain carries TRBV13 and TRBJ2-2; 8 bases align to TRBD2. The V gene end was trimmed by 4 bases and the J gene end by 9 bases; junction bases not matched to a gene: 7. The germline gives CDR1 PRHDT, CDR2 FYEKMQ (reference sequence). CDR3 length: 14 amino acids. The CDR3 sequence: CASSSGGASWELFF. CDR3 DNA sequence: TGTGCCAGCAGCTCGGGGGGGGCGAGTTGGGAGCTGTTTTTT.

This CDR3 is CASSEKRGGASETQYF. DNA of the CDR3: TGTGCCAGCAGCGAAAAGCGGGGAGGAGCCTCGGAGACCCAGTACTTC. The gene calls are TRBV5-4 and TRBJ2-5; 7 positions agree with TRBD2. Germline trimming cut 4 bases from V and 5 bases from J; bases unmatched to any gene: 14. This CDR3 has 16 amino acids. Germline V gene sequence: CDR1 SGHNT, CDR2 YYREEE (reference sequence).

V is TRBV18 and J is TRBJ1-6; the match to TRBD1 covers 7 bases. CDR3 length equals 14 residues. The germline gives CDR1 KGHSH, CDR2 LQKENI. The J segment lost 10 bases and the V segment lost 2 bases, leaving 5 bases of the junction unmatched. The CDR3, as DNA: TGTGCCAGCTCACCAGAGAACAGGGGATCACCCCTCCACTTT. This codes for CASSPENRGSPLHF.

The chain couples TRBV13 to TRBJ2-3, with D perhaps given as TRBD1 or TRBD2 (5 bases each). Germline V CDR1 and CDR2: PRHDT, FYEKMQ (reference sequence). V was clipped by 0 bases and J by 5 bases, with 12 bases between them. The CDR3 loop spans 15 amino acids. The CDR3 DNA follows: TGTGCCAGCAGCTTAGGGCTAGTGGGGGAAGATACGCAGTATTTT. It encodes CASSLGLVGEDTQYF.

CDR3 nucleotide sequence: TGTGCCAGCAGCGTAGGGAAGTGGGCTGGAAACACCATATATTTT. Protein sequence: CASSVGKWAGNTIYF. The V gene is TRBV9, the J gene TRBJ1-3; D is uncertain. V was cut by 0 bases and J by 2 bases, with 9 bases left in between. There are 15 residues in the CDR3. Germline CDR1 reads SGDLS; CDR2 reads YYNGEE.

This chain uses TRBV6-1 with TRBJ2-7, with unresolved D. Trimming removed 3 bases at V and 0 bases at J, with 6 bases between. The germline V gene encodes CDR1 MNHNS and CDR2 SASEGT. CDR3 size: 13 residues. The CDR3 reads CASSENLSYEQYF. As DNA, the CDR3 is TGTGCCAGCAGTGAGAACCTCTCCTACGAGCAGTACTTC.

Concerning this clone itself: A read error may account for a junction end that differs from germline. This chain connects TRBV7-7 to TRBJ2-5; TRBD2 might be the D (5 bases). There are 12 residues in the CDR3. Per germline, CDR1 SSHAT and CDR2 FNYEAQ (reference sequence). The CDR3 region has the DNA TGTGCTAGCAGCCCCGGGGATGAGACCCAGTACTTC. Protein: CASSPGDETQYF.

The genes are TRBV7-3 and TRBJ1-6; maybe TRBD1 (5 bases). The CDR3 is 13 amino acids. With 6 bases removed from V and 6 bases from J, the gap between germline ends came to 9 bases. Germline CDR1 SGHTA, CDR2 FQGTGA. CDR3 nucleotide sequence: TGTGCCAGCAGGCAGGGAGGTAATTCACCCCTCCACTTT. Its protein is CASRQGGNSPLHF.

V gene TRBV2 combines with J gene TRBJ2-1; D gene unclear. Between the trimmed V and J ends, which lost 6 bases and 2 bases, there was a span of 8 bases. The CDR3 has 13 amino acids. Germline V gene sequence: CDR1 SNHLY, CDR2 FYNNEI. CDR3 region: CASSLNPYNEQFF. CDR3 in DNA: TGTGCCAGCAGCCTTAACCCCTACAATGAGCAGTTCTTC.

As for this clone: The junction shows a germline mismatch at one end, possibly a read error. This sequence joins TRBV25-1 and TRBJ2-5, with 13 bases identical to TRBD2. Looked up from germline, CDR1 is MGHDK and CDR2 is SYGVNS. The CDR3 is 16 amino acids. The CDR3 loop reads CTSSGPGLAGRETQYF. As DNA, the CDR3 is TGTACCAGCAGTGGCCCGGGACTAGCGGGGCGGGAGACCCAGTACTTC.

The chain links TRBV11-2 to TRBJ2-1; D not resolved. The CDR3 consists of 13 residues. The V end lost 2 bases, the J end lost 5 bases, and 7 bases lay between the germline ends. Germline V gene lookup returns CDR1 SGHAT and CDR2 FQNNGV. The CDR3 sequence is CASSLLSNNEQFF. The CDR3 DNA is TGTGCCAGCAGCTTATTAAGCAACAATGAGCAGTTCTTC.

This sequence joins TRBV4-3 and TRBJ2-7; TRBD2 matches 7 bases. Germline V CDR1 and CDR2: LGHNA, YSLEER. The CDR3 loop spans 16 amino acids. The junction had 11 bases not matched to a gene; V was cut back by 3 bases and J by 3 bases. The chain's CDR3 is CASSQLLGTTGYEQYF. The CDR3 DNA reads as TGCGCCAGCAGCCAGCTTTTGGGGACTACTGGCTACGAGCAGTACTTC.

The rearrangement links TRBV6-6 to TRBJ1-5; the match to TRBD1 covers 8 bases. The CDR3 consists of 16 residues. Per germline, CDR1 MNHNY and CDR2 SVGAGI (reference sequence). The ends lost 5 bases at V and 5 bases at J; junction bases unmatched: 11. The CDR3 bases are TGTGCCAGCAGTCCTCTCGGACAGGGTAGTGATCAGCCCCAGCATTTT. This encodes CASSPLGQGSDQPQHF.

The chain employs TRBV4-1 and TRBJ2-7; maybe TRBD1 (6 bases). V was cut by 0 bases and J by 4 bases, with 13 bases left in between. Germline CDR1 reads MGHRA; CDR2 reads YSYEKL. There are 15 residues in the CDR3. For the CDR3, the DNA is TGCGCCAGCAGCCAAGATCTGCAGGGGTGGTACGAGCAGTACTTC. Translation: CASSQDLQGWYEQYF.

The chain links TRBV7-3 to TRBJ2-6, with TRBD1 as a possible D gene (5 bases). V was pared by 3 bases and J by 0 bases, with 9 bases between. Germline assignment: CDR1 SGHTA and CDR2 FQGTGA. This CDR3 spans 16 amino acids. The CDR3 spells CASSFWGGSGANVLTF. The CDR3 bases are TGTGCCAGCAGCTTTTGGGGCGGCTCTGGGGCCAACGTCCTGACTTTC. Looking up the rest from reference TRBV7-3 and TRBJ2-6 gives the full variable domain: GAGVSQTPSNKVTEKGKYVELRCDPISGHTALYWYRQSLGQGPEFLIYFQGTGAADDSGLPNDRFFAVRPEGSVSTLKIQRTERGDSAVYLCASSFWGGSGANVLTFGAGSRLTVL.

The gene calls are TRBV14 and TRBJ2-7, with TRBD2 matching over 8 bases. This CDR3 has 16 residues. The germline V gene encodes CDR1 SGHDN and CDR2 FVKESK. Losses at the gene ends were 3 bases for V and 3 bases for J; bases not matched to a gene: 10. In DNA form, the CDR3 reads TGTGCCAGCAGCCACTCCGGGACTAGTTTCGGCTACGAGCAGTACTTC. It specifies CASSHSGTSFGYEQYF.

This clone was observed a single time. The gene calls are TRBV7-9 and TRBJ2-1; possibly TRBD2 for D (7 bases). Trimming took 6 bases from V and 0 from J, leaving 21 bases between them. The CDR3 covers 18 residues. Germline loops: CDR1 SEHNR, CDR2 FQNEAQ (reference sequence). CDR3 amino acids: CASRPRPWGGLSYNEQFF. The CDR3 DNA follows: TGTGCCAGCAGACCTAGGCCATGGGGGGGCCTCTCCTACAATGAGCAGTTCTTC.

This sequence joins TRBV5-1 and TRBJ2-6; maybe TRBD2 (5 bases). The germline V gene encodes CDR1 SGHRS and CDR2 YFSETQ. V was shortened by 3 bases and J by 1 base, with 8 bases between the two germline ends. The CDR3 runs to 15 residues. CDR3 amino acids: CASSWRGSGANVLTF. In DNA, the CDR3 is TGCGCCAGCAGCTGGCGAGGGTCTGGGGCCAACGTCCTGACTTTC. The full variable domain, in which reference TRBV5-1 and TRBJ2-6 provide the parts outside the CDR3, is KAGVTQTPRYLIKTRGQQVTLSCSPISGHRSVSWYQQTPGQGLQFLFEYFSETQRNKGNFPGRFSGRQFSNSRSEMNVSTLELGDSALYLCASSWRGSGANVLTFGAGSRLTVL.

The chain carries TRBV30 and TRBJ2-7; 13 bases agree with TRBD2. Unmatched junction bases numbered 4, after V lost 0 bases and J lost 5 bases. The CDR3 has 15 residues. Germline values: CDR1 GTSNPN, CDR2 SVGIG (reference sequence). The CDR3 DNA reads TGTGCCTGGAGTGTCGGACTAGCGGGAGTTAACGAGCAGTACTTC. This sequence encodes CAWSVGLAGVNEQYF. The full variable domain, rest sourced from reference TRBV30 and TRBJ2-7, is SQTIHQWPATLVQPVGSPLSLECTVEGTSNPNLYWYRQAAGRGLQLLFYSVGIGQISSEVPQNLSASRPQDRQFILSSKKLLLSDSGFYLCAWSVGLAGVNEQYFGPGTRLTVT.

The rearrangement uses TRBV5-1 and TRBJ1-5; maybe TRBD1 (5 bases). In germline, CDR1 is SGHRS, CDR2 YFSETQ. This CDR3 region has 15 residues. Trimming took off 0 bases at V and 1 base at J, with 8 bases between the two ends. The chain's CDR3 is CASSLVSGSNQPQHF. The CDR3 DNA is TGCGCCAGCAGCTTGGTTTCAGGGAGCAATCAGCCCCAGCATTTT.

The V gene is TRBV27, the J gene TRBJ1-5; no firm D call. Per germline, CDR1 MNHEY and CDR2 SMNVEV (reference sequence). This CDR3 spans 12 amino acids. The V and J ends lost 6 bases and 4 bases respectively, with 7 bases between them. In DNA form, the CDR3 reads TGTGCCAGCAGCTCGCAAAATCAGCCCCAGCATTTT. Its protein product is CASSSQNQPQHF.

V is TRBV13 and J is TRBJ1-4; D is unclear. This CDR3 is 12 amino acids long. Germline lookup yields CDR1 PRHDT and CDR2 FYEKMQ (reference sequence). V was cut by 5 bases and J by 7 bases, with 8 bases left in between. CDR3 nucleotides: TGTGCCAGCAGCCCGAACAGTGAAAAACTGTTTTTT. The encoded protein is CASSPNSEKLFF. Supplemented by reference TRBV13 and TRBJ1-4, the full variable domain reads AAGVIQSPRHLIKEKRETATLKCYPIPRHDTVYWYQQGPGQDPQFLISFYEKMQSDKGSIPDRFSAQQFSDYHSELNMSSLELGDSALYFCASSPNSEKLFFGSGTQLSVL.

The chain recombines TRBV29-1 with TRBJ2-1; TRBD1 aligns across 9 bases. CDR3 length: 11 residues. CDR1 SQVTM and CDR2 ANQGSEA come from the germline V gene. J lost 11 bases, V lost 6 bases, and 5 bases had no gene match. The CDR3, as DNA: TGCAGCGTACCTACAGGGGGCCAGCAGTTCTTC. Protein: CSVPTGGQQFF.